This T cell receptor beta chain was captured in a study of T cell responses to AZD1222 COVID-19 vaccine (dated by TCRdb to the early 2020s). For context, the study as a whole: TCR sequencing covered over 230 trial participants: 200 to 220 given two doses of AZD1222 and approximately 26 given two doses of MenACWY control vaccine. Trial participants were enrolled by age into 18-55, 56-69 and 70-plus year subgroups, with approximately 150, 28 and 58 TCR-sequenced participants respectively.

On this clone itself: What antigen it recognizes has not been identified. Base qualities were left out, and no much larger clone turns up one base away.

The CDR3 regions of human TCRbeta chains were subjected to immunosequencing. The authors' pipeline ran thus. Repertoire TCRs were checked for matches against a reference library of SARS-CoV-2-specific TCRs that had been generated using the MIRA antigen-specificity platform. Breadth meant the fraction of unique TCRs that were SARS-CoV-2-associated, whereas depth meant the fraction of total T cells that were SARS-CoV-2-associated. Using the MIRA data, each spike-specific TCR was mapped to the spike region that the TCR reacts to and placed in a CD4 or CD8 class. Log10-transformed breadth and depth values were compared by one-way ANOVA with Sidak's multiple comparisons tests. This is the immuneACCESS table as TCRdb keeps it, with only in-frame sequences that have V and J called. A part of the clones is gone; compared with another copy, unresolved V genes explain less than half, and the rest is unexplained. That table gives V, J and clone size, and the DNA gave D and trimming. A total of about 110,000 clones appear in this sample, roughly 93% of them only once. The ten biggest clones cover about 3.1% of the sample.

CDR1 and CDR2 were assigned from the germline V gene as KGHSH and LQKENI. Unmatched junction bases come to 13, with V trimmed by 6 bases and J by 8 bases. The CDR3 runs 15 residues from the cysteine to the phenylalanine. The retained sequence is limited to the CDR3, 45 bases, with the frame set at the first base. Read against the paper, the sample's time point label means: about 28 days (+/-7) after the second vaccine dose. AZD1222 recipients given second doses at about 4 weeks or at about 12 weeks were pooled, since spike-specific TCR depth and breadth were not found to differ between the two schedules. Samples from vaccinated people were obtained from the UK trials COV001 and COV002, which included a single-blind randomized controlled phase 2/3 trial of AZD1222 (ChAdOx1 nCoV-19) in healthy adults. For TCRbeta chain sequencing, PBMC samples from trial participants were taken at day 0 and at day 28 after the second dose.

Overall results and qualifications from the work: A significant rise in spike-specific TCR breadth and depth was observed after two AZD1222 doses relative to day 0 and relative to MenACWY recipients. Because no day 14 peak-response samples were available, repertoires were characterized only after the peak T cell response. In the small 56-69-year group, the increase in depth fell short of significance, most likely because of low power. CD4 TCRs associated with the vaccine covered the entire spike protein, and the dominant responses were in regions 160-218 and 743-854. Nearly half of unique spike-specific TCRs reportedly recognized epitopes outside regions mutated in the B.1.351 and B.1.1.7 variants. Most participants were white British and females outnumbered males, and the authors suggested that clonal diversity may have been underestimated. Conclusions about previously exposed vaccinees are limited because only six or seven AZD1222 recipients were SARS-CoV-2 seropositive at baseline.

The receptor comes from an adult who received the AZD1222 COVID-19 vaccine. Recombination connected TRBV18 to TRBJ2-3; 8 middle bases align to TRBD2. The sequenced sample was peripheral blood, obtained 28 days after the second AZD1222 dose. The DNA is TGTGCCAGCTCCCCTCCGGGACTAGATAAGCTTACGCAGTATTTT. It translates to CASSPPGLDKLTQYF.